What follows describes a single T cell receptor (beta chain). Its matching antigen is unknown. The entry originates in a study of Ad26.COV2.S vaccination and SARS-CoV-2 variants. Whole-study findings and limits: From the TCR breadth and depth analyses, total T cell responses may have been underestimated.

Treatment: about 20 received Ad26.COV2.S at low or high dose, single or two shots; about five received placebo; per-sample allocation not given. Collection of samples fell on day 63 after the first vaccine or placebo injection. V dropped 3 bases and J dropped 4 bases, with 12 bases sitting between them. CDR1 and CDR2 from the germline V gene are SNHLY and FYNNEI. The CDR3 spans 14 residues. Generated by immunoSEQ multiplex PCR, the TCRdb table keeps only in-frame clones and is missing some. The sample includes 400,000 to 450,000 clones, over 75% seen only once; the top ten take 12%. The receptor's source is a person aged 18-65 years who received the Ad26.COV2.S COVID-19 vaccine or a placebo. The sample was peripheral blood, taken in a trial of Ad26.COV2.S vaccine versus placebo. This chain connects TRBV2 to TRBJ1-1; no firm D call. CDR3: CASSDWSRITEAFF. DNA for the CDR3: TGTGCCAGCAGTGACTGGTCAAGGATCACTGAAGCTTTCTTT.